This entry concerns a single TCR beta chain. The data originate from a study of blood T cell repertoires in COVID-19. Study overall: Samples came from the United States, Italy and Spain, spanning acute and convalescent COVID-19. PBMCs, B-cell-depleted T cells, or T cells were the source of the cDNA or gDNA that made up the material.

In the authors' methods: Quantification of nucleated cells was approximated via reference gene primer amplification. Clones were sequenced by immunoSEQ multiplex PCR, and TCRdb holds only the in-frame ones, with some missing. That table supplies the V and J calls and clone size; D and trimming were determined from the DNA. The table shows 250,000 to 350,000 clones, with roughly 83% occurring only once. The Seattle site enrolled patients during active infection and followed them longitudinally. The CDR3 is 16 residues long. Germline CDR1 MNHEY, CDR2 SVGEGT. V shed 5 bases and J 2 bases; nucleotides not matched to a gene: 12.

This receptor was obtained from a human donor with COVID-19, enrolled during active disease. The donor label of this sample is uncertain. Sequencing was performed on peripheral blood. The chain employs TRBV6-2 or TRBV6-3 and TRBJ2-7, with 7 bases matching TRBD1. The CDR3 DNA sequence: TGTGCCAGCAGTCCGGCAAGCCTAGGGGGCGCCTACGAGCAGTACTTC. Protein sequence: CASSPASLGGAYEQYF.